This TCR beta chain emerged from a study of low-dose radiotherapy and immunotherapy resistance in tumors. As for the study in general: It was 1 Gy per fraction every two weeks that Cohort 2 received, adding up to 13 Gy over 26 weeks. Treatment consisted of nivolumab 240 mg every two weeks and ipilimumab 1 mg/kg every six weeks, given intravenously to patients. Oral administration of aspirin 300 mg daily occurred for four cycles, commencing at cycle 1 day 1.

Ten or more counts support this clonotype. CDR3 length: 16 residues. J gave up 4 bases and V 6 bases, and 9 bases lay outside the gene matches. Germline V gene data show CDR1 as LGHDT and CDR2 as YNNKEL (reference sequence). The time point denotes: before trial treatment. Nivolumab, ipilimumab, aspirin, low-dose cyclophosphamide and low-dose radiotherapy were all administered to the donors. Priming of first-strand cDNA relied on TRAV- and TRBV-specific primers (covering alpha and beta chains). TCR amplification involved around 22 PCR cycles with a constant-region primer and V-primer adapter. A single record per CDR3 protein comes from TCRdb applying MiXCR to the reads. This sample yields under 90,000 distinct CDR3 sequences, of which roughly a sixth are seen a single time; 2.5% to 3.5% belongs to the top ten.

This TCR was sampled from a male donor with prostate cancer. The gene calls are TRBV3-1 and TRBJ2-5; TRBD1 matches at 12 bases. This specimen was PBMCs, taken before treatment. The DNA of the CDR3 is TGTGCCAGCAGACCCCCGGGACAGGGGGCGCGAGAGACCCAGTACTTC. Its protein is CASRPPGQGARETQYF.